The subject of this entry is one T cell receptor beta chain. Its antigen is as yet unknown. CDR3 size: 15 residues. Germline assignment: CDR1 MDHEN and CDR2 SYDVKM. Multiplex touch-down PCR amplified TRB using TRB-A and TRB-B pools in one tube. TCRdb re-called the multiplex PCR reads and shows each CDR3 protein once, DNA omitted. The sample table includes several thousand distinct CDR3 sequences. These data are taken from a study of T cell clusters in autoimmune cytopenias. General study findings and limits: Exclusive TRB clusters were 2.5 to 3.5-fold more numerous in healthy donors than in active autoimmune hepatitis. Primary autoimmune cytopenia patients appeared to lack physiological T cell clusters present in healthy donors.

Each sample's input was approximately 0.25 ug genomic DNA, 30,000 to 45,000 genome equivalents. This rearrangement joins TRBV28 to TRBJ2-3. The sequenced material came from peripheral blood. The TCR sequence derives from a human donor with an autoimmune cytopenia or autoimmune hepatitis (not recorded which). CDR3 residues: CASGEWQTSTDTQYF.